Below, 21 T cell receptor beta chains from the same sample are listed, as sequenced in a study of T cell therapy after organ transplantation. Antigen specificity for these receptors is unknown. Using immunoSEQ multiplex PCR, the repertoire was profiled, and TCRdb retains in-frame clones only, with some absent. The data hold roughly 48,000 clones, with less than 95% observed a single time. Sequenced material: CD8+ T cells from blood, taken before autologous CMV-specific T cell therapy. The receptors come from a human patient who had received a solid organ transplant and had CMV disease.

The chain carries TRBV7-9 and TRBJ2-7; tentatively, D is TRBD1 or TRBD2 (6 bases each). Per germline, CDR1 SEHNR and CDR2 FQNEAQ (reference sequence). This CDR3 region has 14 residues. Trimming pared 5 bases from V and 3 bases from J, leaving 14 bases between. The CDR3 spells CASSPGDWIYEQYF. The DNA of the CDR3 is TGTGCCAGCAGCCCAGGGGACTGGATCTACGAGCAGTACTTC.

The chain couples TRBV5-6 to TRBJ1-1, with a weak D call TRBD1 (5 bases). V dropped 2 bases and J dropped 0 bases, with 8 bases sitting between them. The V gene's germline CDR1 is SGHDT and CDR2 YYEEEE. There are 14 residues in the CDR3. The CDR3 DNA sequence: TGTGCCAGCAGCTTACCGACAGTGAACACTGAAGCTTTCTTT. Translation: CASSLPTVNTEAFF.

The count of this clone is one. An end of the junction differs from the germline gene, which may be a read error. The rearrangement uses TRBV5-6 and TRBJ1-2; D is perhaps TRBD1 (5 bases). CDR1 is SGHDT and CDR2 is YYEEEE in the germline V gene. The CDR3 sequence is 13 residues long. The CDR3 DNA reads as TGTGCCAGCAGCGAGCAGGGCAACTCTGGCTACACCTTC. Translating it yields CASSEQGNSGYTF.

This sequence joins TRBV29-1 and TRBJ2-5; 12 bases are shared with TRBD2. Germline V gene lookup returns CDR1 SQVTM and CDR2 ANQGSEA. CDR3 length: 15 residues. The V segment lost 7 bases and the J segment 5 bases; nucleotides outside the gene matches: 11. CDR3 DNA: TGCAGCGCGTTGACTAGCGGGAGATGGGGGGAGACCCAGTACTTC. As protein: CSALTSGRWGETQYF.

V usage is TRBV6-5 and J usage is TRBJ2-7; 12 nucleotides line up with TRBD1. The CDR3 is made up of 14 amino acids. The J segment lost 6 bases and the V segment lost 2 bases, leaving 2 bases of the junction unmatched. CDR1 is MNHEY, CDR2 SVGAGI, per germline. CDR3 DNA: TGTGCCAGCAGTTACCTGGGACAGGGGGCCGAGCAGTACTTC. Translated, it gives CASSYLGQGAEQYF.

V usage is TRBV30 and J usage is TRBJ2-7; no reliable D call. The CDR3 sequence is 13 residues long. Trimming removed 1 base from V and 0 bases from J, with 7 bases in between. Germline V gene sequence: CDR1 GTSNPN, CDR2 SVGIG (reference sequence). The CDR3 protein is CAWSGGHSYEQYF. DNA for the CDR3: TGTGCCTGGAGTGGTGGCCACTCCTACGAGCAGTACTTC.

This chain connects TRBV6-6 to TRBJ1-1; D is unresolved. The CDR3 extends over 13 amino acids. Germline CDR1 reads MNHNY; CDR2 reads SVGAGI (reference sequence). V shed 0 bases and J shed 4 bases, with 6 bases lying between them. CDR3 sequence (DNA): TGTGCCAGCAGTTACTCGAGTAGCACTGAAGCTTTCTTT. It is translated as CASSYSSSTEAFF.

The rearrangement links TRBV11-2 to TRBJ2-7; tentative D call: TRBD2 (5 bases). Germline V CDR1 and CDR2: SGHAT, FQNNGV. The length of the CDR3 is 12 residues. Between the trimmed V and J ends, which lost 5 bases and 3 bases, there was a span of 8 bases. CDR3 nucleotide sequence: TGTGCCAGCAGCCCAGAGGGCTACGAGCAGTACTTC. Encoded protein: CASSPEGYEQYF.

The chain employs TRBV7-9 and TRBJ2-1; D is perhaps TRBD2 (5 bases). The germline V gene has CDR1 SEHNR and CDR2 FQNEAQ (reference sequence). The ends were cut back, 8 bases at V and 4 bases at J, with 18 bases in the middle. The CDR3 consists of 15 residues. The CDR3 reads CASRTGGSPYNEQFF. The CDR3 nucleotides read TGTGCCAGCCGGACGGGCGGGTCCCCTTACAATGAGCAGTTCTTC.

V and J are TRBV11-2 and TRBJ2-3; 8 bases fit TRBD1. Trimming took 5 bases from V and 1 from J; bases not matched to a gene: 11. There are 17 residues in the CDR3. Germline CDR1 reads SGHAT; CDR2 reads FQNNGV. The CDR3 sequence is CASSPGLGQGRTDTQYF. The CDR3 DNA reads TGTGCCAGCAGCCCTGGCCTAGGACAGGGCCGCACAGATACGCAGTATTTT.

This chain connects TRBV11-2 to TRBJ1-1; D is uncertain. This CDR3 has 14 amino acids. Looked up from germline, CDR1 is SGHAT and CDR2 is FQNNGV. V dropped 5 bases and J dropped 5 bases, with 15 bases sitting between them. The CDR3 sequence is CASSPLMGRTEAFF. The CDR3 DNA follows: TGTGCCAGCAGCCCGTTGATGGGGAGGACTGAAGCTTTCTTT. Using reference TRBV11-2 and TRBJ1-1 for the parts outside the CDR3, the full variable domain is EAGVAQSPRYKIIEKRQSVAFWCNPISGHATLYWYQQILGQGPKLLIQFQNNGVVDDSQLPKDRFSAERLKGVDSTLKIQPAKLEDSAVYLCASSPLMGRTEAFFGQGTRLTVV.

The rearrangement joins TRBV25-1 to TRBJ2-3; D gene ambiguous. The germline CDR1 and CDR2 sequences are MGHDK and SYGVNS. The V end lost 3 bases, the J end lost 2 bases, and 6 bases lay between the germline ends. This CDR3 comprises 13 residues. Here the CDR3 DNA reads TGTGCCAGCAGTGATTGGGACACAGATACGCAGTATTTT. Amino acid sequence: CASSDWDTDTQYF.

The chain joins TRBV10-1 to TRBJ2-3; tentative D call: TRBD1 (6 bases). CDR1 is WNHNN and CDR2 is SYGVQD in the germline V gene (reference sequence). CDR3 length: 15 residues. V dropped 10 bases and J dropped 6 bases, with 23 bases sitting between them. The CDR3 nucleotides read TGCGCCACCAGATCCGGACAGTCAAACTCCGATACGCAGTATTTT. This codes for CATRSGQSNSDTQYF.

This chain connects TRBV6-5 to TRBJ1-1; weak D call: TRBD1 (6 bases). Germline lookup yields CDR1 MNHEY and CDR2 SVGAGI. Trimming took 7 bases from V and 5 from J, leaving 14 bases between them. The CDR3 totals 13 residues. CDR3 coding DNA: TGTGCCAGCACCAGGGGAGGGTGGACTGAAGCTTTCTTT. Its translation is CASTRGGWTEAFF.

This CDR3 reads CASSENRLGGNTGELFF. The CDR3, as DNA: TGTGCCAGCAGTGAAAACCGGCTGGGAGGGAACACCGGGGAGCTGTTTTTT. The chain recombines TRBV25-1 with TRBJ2-2, with D possibly being TRBD2 (6 bases). V lost 2 bases and J lost 1, with 14 bases in between. The CDR3 is 17 residues long. The germline V gene encodes CDR1 MGHDK and CDR2 SYGVNS.

The CDR3 reads CASSLELEETQYF. Written as DNA, the CDR3 is TGTGCCAGCAGCTTGGAACTGGAAGAGACCCAGTACTTC. The chain couples TRBV5-6 to TRBJ2-5; no firm D call. V lost 0 bases, J lost 3 bases, and 6 bases lay in between. The V gene's germline CDR1 is SGHDT and CDR2 YYEEEE. This CDR3 spans 13 amino acids.

The CDR3 coding sequence is TGTGCCAGCAGTTCCGGCGGGGGGCCCTACAATGAGCAGTTCTTC. Its protein is CASSSGGGPYNEQFF. The J gene is TRBJ2-1, the V gene TRBV6-5; 8 nucleotides match TRBD2. There are 15 residues in the CDR3. Germline V gene sequence: CDR1 MNHEY, CDR2 SVGAGI. V lost 4 bases, J lost 2 bases, and 4 bases stayed unmatched.

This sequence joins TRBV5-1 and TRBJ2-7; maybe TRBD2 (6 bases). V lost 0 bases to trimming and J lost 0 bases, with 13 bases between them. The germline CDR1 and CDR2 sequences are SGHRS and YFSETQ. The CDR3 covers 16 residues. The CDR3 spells CASSLGFGGSSYEQYF. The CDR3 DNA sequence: TGCGCCAGCAGCTTGGGTTTCGGGGGTTCCTCCTACGAGCAGTACTTC. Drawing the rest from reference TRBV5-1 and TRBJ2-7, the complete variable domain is KAGVTQTPRYLIKTRGQQVTLSCSPISGHRSVSWYQQTPGQGLQFLFEYFSETQRNKGNFPGRFSGRQFSNSRSEMNVSTLELGDSALYLCASSLGFGGSSYEQYFGPGTRLTVT.

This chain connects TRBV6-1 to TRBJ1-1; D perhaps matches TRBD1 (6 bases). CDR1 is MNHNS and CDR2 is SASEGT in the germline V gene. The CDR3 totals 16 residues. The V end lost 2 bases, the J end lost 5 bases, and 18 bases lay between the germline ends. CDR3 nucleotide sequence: TGTGCCAGCAGTGAAAGTTTGGGGGGCGCGAGGACTGAAGCTTTCTTT. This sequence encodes CASSESLGGARTEAFF.

CDR3 residues: CASSFLSPGAGSYEQYF. The CDR3 DNA reads TGTGCCAGCAGCTTTCTCTCCCCAGGGGCGGGGTCCTACGAGCAGTACTTC. This chain connects TRBV13 to TRBJ2-7, with D perhaps matching TRBD1 or TRBD2 (6 bases each). This CDR3 has 17 residues. Trimming removed 3 bases from V and 1 base from J, with 19 bases in between. Per germline, CDR1 PRHDT and CDR2 FYEKMQ (reference sequence).

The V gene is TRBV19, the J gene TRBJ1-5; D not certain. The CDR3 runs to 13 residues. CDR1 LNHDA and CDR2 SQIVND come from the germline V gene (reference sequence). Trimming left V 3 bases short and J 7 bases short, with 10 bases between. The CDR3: CASSIGREQPQHF. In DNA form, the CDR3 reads TGTGCCAGTAGTATTGGACGGGAGCAGCCCCAGCATTTT.